This T cell receptor beta chain came from a study of regulatory T cells in long-lasting Graves disease. Study-wide context: Positive TSH receptor antibodies alongside over 5 years of antithyroid drugs were what marked Graves' disease as persistent.

This clonotype was found many times. Its antigen is unknown. This sample's time point: persistent/refractory GD, antithyroid drugs over 5 years with positive TRAb. The TCR library was made from RNA that had been extracted from PBMCs in TRIzol. CDR1 DFQATT and CDR2 SNEGSKA come from the germline V gene (reference sequence). The CDR3 extends over 10 amino acids. Trimming removed 7 bases from V and 1 base from J, with 5 bases in between. General study results and limits: Persistent disease preferred TRBV28, TRBJ1-2 and TRBJ2-5. The number of shared public clonotypes was higher in persistent patients (fewer than 3,000) than new patients (around 960). Newly diagnosed Graves' patients had higher TCR diversity than persistent ones.

According to the study, TCR beta libraries were built with iRepertoire HTBI primers and CDR3-region Arm-PCR. TCRdb ran MiXCR on the multiplex PCR reads and lists one entry per CDR3 protein. This table holds a few hundred thousand distinct CDR3 sequences, 23% found once. The material sequenced was peripheral blood mononuclear cells (PBMCs), taken when the disease was refractory, from a patient treated with antithyroid drugs. The chain combines TRBV20-1 with TRBJ2-7; D unclear. This receptor was taken from a female donor with Graves disease. CDR3 amino acids: CSVSSYEQYF. The CDR3 DNA follows: TGCAGTGTTTCTTCCTACGAGCAGTACTTC.